This T cell receptor beta chain was observed in a study of T cell responses to AZD1222 COVID-19 vaccine. General observations from the study: Regions 160-218 and 743-854 held dominance among vaccine-associated CD4 TCRs, which spanned spike. Elevations in Spike-specific TCR breadth and depth followed administration of two AZD1222 doses. The sample set comprised mostly white British donors with more females, and clonal diversity was possibly underestimated.

Germline CDR1 and CDR2: SGHDN and FVKESK. The CDR3 runs 11 residues. Trimming took 1 base from V and 4 from J, leaving 2 bases between them. Notes on this clone: Its antigen is not known.

The table came from immunoSEQ multiplex PCR; TCRdb's copy has only in-frame clones and leaves some out. In the table there are approximately 190,000 clones, roughly 93% of which are singletons. The source is an adult in good health. Sequencing was performed on peripheral blood, taken on day 0 of AZD1222 vaccination. The V and J genes are TRBV14 and TRBJ2-7; the D is unclear. As DNA, the CDR3 is TGTGCCAGCAGCCAAGCTTACGAGCAGTACTTC. It specifies CASSQAYEQYF. The entire variable domain, with the rest obtained from reference TRBV14 and TRBJ2-7, is as follows: EAGVTQFPSHSVIEKGQTVTLRCDPISGHDNLYWYRRVMGKEIKFLLHFVKESKQDESGMPNNRFLAERTGGTYSTLKVQPAELEDSGVYFCASSQAYEQYFGPGTRLTVT.